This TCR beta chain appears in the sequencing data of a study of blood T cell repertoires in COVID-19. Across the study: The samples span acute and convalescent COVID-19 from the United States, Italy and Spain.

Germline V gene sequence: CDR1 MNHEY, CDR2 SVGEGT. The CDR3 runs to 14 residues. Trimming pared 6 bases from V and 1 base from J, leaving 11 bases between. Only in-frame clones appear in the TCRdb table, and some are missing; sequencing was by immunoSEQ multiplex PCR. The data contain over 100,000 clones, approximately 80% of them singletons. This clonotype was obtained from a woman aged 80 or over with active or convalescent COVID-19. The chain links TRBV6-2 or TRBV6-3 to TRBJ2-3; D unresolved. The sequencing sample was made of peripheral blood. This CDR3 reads CASSSPLGTDTQYF. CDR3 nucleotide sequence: TGTGCCAGCAGCTCCCCACTTGGCACAGATACGCAGTATTTT.